This TCR beta chain was recorded in a study of cytomegalovirus exposure and HLA in healthy donors. In the study overall: Counted in an early data release were roughly 87 million unique TCRs from HLA-typed donors.

PCR involved 60 Vbeta and 13 Jbeta primers. Repertoires were generated with immunoSEQ multiplex PCR, while TCRdb's copy carries only in-frame clones and drops some. The sample yields approximately 110,000 clones, around 75% seen once. The V and J ends lost 4 bases and 1 base respectively, with 14 bases between them. This CDR3 region has 16 residues. Germline CDR1 and CDR2: KGHSH and LQKENI. In this sample, this clone turned up once. Antigen unknown. Study results and caveats: The study put some 150 TCR beta chains on its list as cytomegalovirus-associated. For TCR beta chains, V- and J-gene trimming was later linked to a missense DCLRE1C variant. According to a later analysis, most TCR beta chains associated with CMV appeared HLA-restricted.

Sample: PBMCs. The TCR originated in a man aged 25 to 40 in good health and CMV-seronegative. J is TRBJ2-1 and V is TRBV18, with D maybe TRBD1 (5 bases). The CDR3 DNA sequence: TGTGCCAGCTCACGGGGCCCCCCCAGGTCCTACAATGAGCAGTTCTTC. The encoded protein is CASSRGPPRSYNEQFF. Together with reference TRBV18 and TRBJ2-1, the CDR3 gives the full variable domain: NAGVMQNPRHLVRRRGQEARLRCSPMKGHSHVYWYRQLPEEGLKFMVYLQKENIIDESGMPKERFSAEFPKEGPSILRIQQVVRGDSAAYFCASSRGPPRSYNEQFFGPGTRLTVL.